These 30 T cell receptor beta chains share one sample of origin, sequenced in a study of OX40 agonist ivuxolimab in advanced cancers. This table comes from immunoSEQ multiplex PCR, and its TCRdb copy is limited to in-frame clones, with some not included. The sample contains about 79,000 clones, under 85% of which appear only once. This sample comprised CD4+ or CD8+ T cells sorted from blood, obtained in a trial of the OX40 agonist ivuxolimab. Every receptor here comes from an adult with an advanced solid tumor such as melanoma, head and neck, liver or kidney cancer.

CDR3 in amino acids: CASSLTMNTEAFF. In DNA, the CDR3 is TGCGCCAGCAGCTTGACCATGAACACTGAAGCTTTCTTT. The chain links TRBV5-1 to TRBJ1-1; D call uncertain. Germline lookup yields CDR1 SGHRS and CDR2 YFSETQ. This CDR3 comprises 13 residues. V was shortened by 1 base and J by 0 bases, with 4 bases between the two germline ends.

The chain has TRBV4-1 and TRBJ1-1, with D unclear. Per the germline V gene, CDR1 is MGHRA and CDR2 is YSYEKL. V lost 3 bases and J 8 bases, leaving 13 bases between the germline ends. The length of the CDR3 is 13 residues. CDR3 loop: CASSHQFIREAFF. For the CDR3, the DNA is TGCGCCAGCAGCCATCAGTTCATCCGAGAAGCTTTCTTT.

J is TRBJ2-7 and V is TRBV7-8; weak D call: TRBD2 (6 bases). Per germline, CDR1 SGHVS and CDR2 FQNEAQ. V was pared by 2 bases and J by 3 bases, with 14 bases between. There are 15 residues in the CDR3. This CDR3 reads CASSLNRGGYYEQYF. CDR3 sequence (DNA): TGTGCCAGCAGCTTAAACCGGGGAGGTTACTACGAGCAGTACTTC. The full variable domain, its missing parts supplied by reference TRBV7-8 and TRBJ2-7, is GAGVSQSPRYKVAKRGQDVALRCDPISGHVSLFWYQQALGQGPEFLTYFQNEAQLDKSGLPSDRFFAERPEGSVSTLKIQRTQQEDSAVYLCASSLNRGGYYEQYFGPGTRLTVT.

CDR3: CASSQEGVKETQYF. For the CDR3, the DNA is TGTGCCAGCAGTCAGGAGGGGGTTAAAGAGACCCAGTACTTC. V and J are TRBV7-2 and TRBJ2-5, with D perhaps being TRBD1 or TRBD2 (6 bases each). V was trimmed by 6 bases and J by 3 bases, leaving 14 bases between them. Germline values: CDR1 SGHTA, CDR2 FQGNSA. The CDR3 has 14 residues.

The rearrangement uses TRBV5-1 and TRBJ2-7; 7 bases align to TRBD2. This CDR3 has 15 residues. Losses at the gene ends were 0 bases for V and 6 bases for J; bases not matched to a gene: 9. Germline V gives CDR1 SGHRS, CDR2 YFSETQ. The CDR3 sequence is CASSLVVGGPAEQYF. The CDR3 DNA is TGCGCCAGCAGCTTGGTGGTGGGAGGGCCGGCCGAGCAGTACTTC.

The V and J genes are TRBV10-1 and TRBJ1-4; D is unclear. The V gene's germline CDR1 is WNHNN and CDR2 SYGVQD (reference sequence). The CDR3 runs 12 residues. The ends were cut back, 8 bases at V and 4 bases at J, with 8 bases in the middle. The chain's CDR3 is CASWTFNEKLFF. The CDR3 nucleotides are TGCGCCAGCTGGACCTTTAATGAAAAACTGTTTTTT.

The gene calls are TRBV11-3 and TRBJ2-1; D is unclear. Per the germline V gene, CDR1 is SGHNT and CDR2 is YENEEA. The V end was cut by 5 bases, the J end by 9 bases, with 20 bases between. The CDR3 covers 15 residues. CDR3 in DNA: TGTGCCAGCAGCCCCGGGCGGCCGCCCTTGCGTGAGCAGTTCTTC. This translates into CASSPGRPPLREQFF.

The chain combines TRBV19 with TRBJ2-2, with D tentatively TRBD1 or TRBD2 (5 bases each). With 4 bases removed from V and 7 bases from J, the gap between germline ends came to 16 bases. The germline V gene has CDR1 LNHDA and CDR2 SQIVND (reference sequence). The CDR3 consists of 15 residues. The CDR3 reads CASSRPGTTIGELFF. The CDR3 DNA reads TGTGCCAGTAGTAGGCCAGGGACCACTATCGGGGAGCTGTTTTTT. Combining the CDR3 with reference TRBV19 and TRBJ2-2 gives the whole variable domain DGGITQSPKYLFRKEGQNVTLSCEQNLNHDAMYWYRQDPGQGLRLIYYSQIVNDFQKGDIAEGYSVSREKKESFPLTVTSAQKNPTAFYLCASSRPGTTIGELFFGEGSRLTVL.

This clone was recorded once. This chain links TRBV4-1 with TRBJ2-7, with 11 bases that match TRBD2. With V trimmed by 4 bases and J by 4 bases, 3 bases remained unmatched. This CDR3 is built from 14 residues. CDR1 is MGHRA, CDR2 YSYEKL, per germline. The CDR3 reads CASSRLAGLYEQYF. The CDR3 nucleotides are TGCGCCAGCAGCCGACTAGCGGGGTTATACGAGCAGTACTTC.

The chain recombines TRBV7-3 with TRBJ2-5; TRBD1 matches 7 bases. The junction had 6 bases not matched to a gene; V was cut back by 6 bases and J by 5 bases. This CDR3 is built from 13 residues. Germline CDR1 reads SGHTA; CDR2 reads FQGTGA. CDR3 in amino acids: CASSQWDSETQYF. The CDR3 DNA sequence: TGTGCCAGCAGTCAATGGGACAGCGAGACCCAGTACTTC.

This chain connects TRBV4-1 to TRBJ2-5, with D hard to call. V was pared by 0 bases and J by 3 bases, with 5 bases between. CDR1 is MGHRA and CDR2 is YSYEKL in the germline V gene. CDR3 length: 13 residues. CDR3 bases: TGCGCCAGCAGCCAAGATCCAGAAGAGACCCAGTACTTC. Its translation is CASSQDPEETQYF.

This clone showed up just a few times. The chain joins TRBV19 to TRBJ1-1; D is undetermined. This CDR3 comprises 13 residues. Germline V gives CDR1 LNHDA, CDR2 SQIVND (reference sequence). Trimming pared 4 bases from V and 3 bases from J, leaving 9 bases between. CDR3 bases: TGTGCCAGTAGTAGGGCGTTGGACACTGAAGCTTTCTTT. Translation gives CASSRALDTEAFF.

This chain uses TRBV28 with TRBJ2-5; D possibly corresponds to TRBD1 (6 bases). CDR1 is MDHEN and CDR2 is SYDVKM in the germline V gene. The CDR3 has 15 residues. Trimming cost V 4 bases and J 1 base, with 13 bases left between them. DNA of the CDR3: TGTGCCAGCAGTTCCTACTCGGACAGCCAAGAGACCCAGTACTTC. Its protein is CASSSYSDSQETQYF.

The chain links TRBV9 to TRBJ2-1; D may be TRBD2 (6 bases). From germline, CDR1 is SGDLS and CDR2 YYNGEE. The CDR3 length is 15 residues. V was clipped by 3 bases and J by 2 bases, with 12 bases between them. The CDR3 DNA sequence: TGTGCCAGCAGCGAGGGCGGGATACCCTACAATGAGCAGTTCTTC. Residues: CASSEGGIPYNEQFF.

The V call is TRBV29-1, the J call TRBJ2-2; 7 bases fit TRBD1. V was pared by 4 bases and J by 5 bases, with 7 bases of the junction left unmatched. Germline assignment: CDR1 SQVTM and CDR2 ANQGSEA. The CDR3 is 14 amino acids. The CDR3 nucleotides read TGCAGCGTTGTCCCGGGACAGCCGACCGGGGAGCTGTTTTTT. This translates into CSVVPGQPTGELFF.

This clone was seen once. The rearrangement uses TRBV4-1 and TRBJ2-7; TRBD1 aligns across 7 bases. This CDR3 is built from 17 residues. V lost 5 bases and J lost 2; bases outside the gene matches: 15. CDR1 is MGHRA and CDR2 is YSYEKL in the germline V gene. This chain's CDR3 is CASSLSSGGLSTYEQYF. The CDR3 DNA sequence: TGCGCCAGCAGCTTAAGCTCAGGGGGTCTATCTACCTACGAGCAGTACTTC.

V and J are TRBV2 and TRBJ2-1, with D possibly matching TRBD2 (5 bases). The V gene lost 1 base and the J gene lost 9 bases, with 13 bases spanning the gap. This CDR3 is built from 14 residues. Germline CDR1 is SNHLY and CDR2 is FYNNEI. In DNA form, the CDR3 reads TGTGCCAGCAGTGAAGGGCAGGCAGGAGGTGAGCAGTTCTTC. Translated, it gives CASSEGQAGGEQFF.

This rearrangement joins TRBV7-8 to TRBJ1-4, with D perhaps matching TRBD1 (5 bases). V lost 6 bases to trimming and J lost 3 bases, with 14 bases between them. Germline loops: CDR1 SGHVS, CDR2 FQNEAQ. This CDR3 spans 15 amino acids. The CDR3 coding sequence is TGTGCCAGCAGACGAAGGGGTGTGTCTAATGAAAAACTGTTTTTT. Amino acids: CASRRRGVSNEKLFF.

The rearrangement links TRBV6-1 to TRBJ2-3, with D hard to call. Germline lookup yields CDR1 MNHNS and CDR2 SASEGT. Trimming pared 0 bases from V and 10 bases from J, leaving 8 bases between. This CDR3 contains 12 residues. The CDR3 nucleotides are TGTGCCAGCAGTGAAGCGGGATTCTCGCAGTATTTT. The encoded protein is CASSEAGFSQYF.

The chain carries TRBV9 and TRBJ1-3; tentative D call: TRBD1 (5 bases). Trimming took off 0 bases at V and 2 bases at J, with 12 bases between the two ends. The germline CDR1 and CDR2 sequences are SGDLS and YYNGEE. The CDR3 has 16 residues. In DNA form, the CDR3 reads TGTGCCAGCAGCGTAGACCCAGGGCCAGCTGGAAACACCATATATTTT. It specifies CASSVDPGPAGNTIYF.

The chain is built from TRBV19 and TRBJ2-7; D might be TRBD2 (6 bases). Trimming took 4 bases from V and 0 from J, leaving 10 bases between them. Germline values: CDR1 LNHDA, CDR2 SQIVND (reference sequence). This CDR3 region has 14 residues. CDR3 sequence: CASSRDSFSYEQYF. DNA of the CDR3: TGTGCCAGTAGTAGGGACTCGTTCTCCTACGAGCAGTACTTC. Drawing the rest from reference TRBV19 and TRBJ2-7, the complete variable domain is DGGITQSPKYLFRKEGQNVTLSCEQNLNHDAMYWYRQDPGQGLRLIYYSQIVNDFQKGDIAEGYSVSREKKESFPLTVTSAQKNPTAFYLCASSRDSFSYEQYFGPGTRLTVT.

The chain links TRBV7-9 to TRBJ2-7; D is uncertain. Between the trimmed V and J ends, which lost 3 bases and 2 bases, there was a span of 8 bases. The CDR3 has 13 amino acids. The V gene's germline CDR1 is SEHNR and CDR2 FQNEAQ (reference sequence). The CDR3 DNA reads TGTGCCAGCAGCTTTGGCAGTCCCTACGAGCAGTACTTC. Its translation: CASSFGSPYEQYF.

DNA for the CDR3: TGTGCCAGCAGTTACAGGACAGGGTCTGGGGCCAACGTCCTGACTTTC. Its translation is CASSYRTGSGANVLTF. This rearrangement joins TRBV6-5 to TRBJ2-6; TRBD1 matches 8 bases. Germline V gene sequence: CDR1 MNHEY, CDR2 SVGAGI. After removal of 2 bases from V and 1 base from J, the junction contained 1 base not matched to a gene. This CDR3 is built from 16 residues.

This clone has only a few counts. The sample carries other DNA sequences with the same CDR3. This chain joins TRBV27 and TRBJ2-2, with unresolved D. Looked up from germline, CDR1 is MNHEY and CDR2 is SMNVEV (reference sequence). Trimming took off 3 bases at V and 1 base at J, with 3 bases between the two ends. The CDR3 length is 13 residues. Here the CDR3 reads CASSLGNTGELFF. DNA of the CDR3: TGTGCCAGCAGTTTGGGGAACACCGGGGAGCTGTTTTTT.

The V and J genes are TRBV27 and TRBJ2-1, with TRBD2 matching 7 bases. With 2 bases clipped from V and 1 base from J, the junction kept 8 bases outside the gene matches. CDR3 length: 17 residues. The germline V gene has CDR1 MNHEY and CDR2 SMNVEV (reference sequence). The CDR3 is CASSLGEGYRSYNEQFF. The CDR3 DNA is TGTGCCAGCAGTTTAGGGGAGGGCTACCGATCCTACAATGAGCAGTTCTTC.

The chain carries TRBV11-2 and TRBJ2-5; TRBD1 matches 10 bases. The CDR3 has 14 residues. Germline V gene lookup returns CDR1 SGHAT and CDR2 FQNNGV. The V gene end was trimmed by 5 bases and the J gene end by 5 bases; junction bases not matched to a gene: 5. The chain's CDR3 is CASSRDRGGETQYF. CDR3 DNA: TGTGCCAGCAGCCGGGACAGGGGAGGGGAGACCCAGTACTTC.

V usage is TRBV27 and J usage is TRBJ2-7; 9 bases are a match to TRBD1. Trimming took 2 bases from V and 3 from J; bases not matched to a gene: 5. Looked up from germline, CDR1 is MNHEY and CDR2 is SMNVEV (reference sequence). The CDR3 is 15 amino acids. The CDR3 bases are TGTGCCAGCAGTTTAAGCGGGACAGGGCTCTACGAGCAGTACTTC. This translates into CASSLSGTGLYEQYF.

The genes are TRBV2 and TRBJ2-7; D gene uncertain. Trimming took off 2 bases at V and 5 bases at J, with 10 bases between the two ends. Germline CDR1 and CDR2: SNHLY and FYNNEI. CDR3 size: 13 residues. Here the CDR3 DNA reads TGTGCCAGCAGTGAAAGGATGCAGGACGAGCAGTACTTC. It encodes CASSERMQDEQYF.

The genes are TRBV6-6 and TRBJ2-5; TRBD1 matches at 7 bases. The DNA end is a closer match to TRBJ2-7, so the J assignment may be wrong. The CDR3 extends over 15 amino acids. Germline CDR1 MNHNY, CDR2 SVGAGI (reference sequence). In DNA form, the CDR3 reads TGTGCCAGCAGTCTGGACCCCGGGACAGCCTACGAGCAGTACTTC. It encodes CASSLDPGTAYEQYF.

This chain joins TRBV28 and TRBJ1-2; 9 bases align to TRBD1. CDR1 and CDR2 (germline): MDHEN, SYDVKM. The trim removed 5 bases at V and 4 bases at J, leaving 14 bases unmatched. The CDR3 loop spans 17 amino acids. This CDR3 reads CASSATGQGPSGYGYTF. For the CDR3, the DNA is TGTGCCAGCAGTGCTACGGGACAGGGCCCCTCGGGCTATGGCTACACCTTC.